This T cell receptor beta chain is drawn from a study of response to subunit inactivated influenza vaccine. Germline CDR1 is DFQATT and CDR2 is SNEGSKA (reference sequence). This CDR3 region has 17 residues. The V segment lost 1 base and the J segment 3 bases; nucleotides outside the gene matches: 13. Via MiXCR, TCRdb re-called the RT-PCR reads, giving one row per CDR3 protein. The table records 150,000 to 200,000 distinct CDR3 sequences, approximately 12% of them present only once. Whole-study findings and limits: Few new T cells, the authors suggested, are recruited by each seasonal influenza vaccination.

This clonotype was picked up a small number of times. Antigen specificity is unknown. The sample also formed part of further work on T cells expressing NK-cell markers. That source reports: 5'RACE template switching built TCR beta cDNA with unique molecular identifiers.

This TCR was recovered from a man aged 45-65 years who received an inactivated influenza vaccine. The chain couples TRBV20-1 to TRBJ2-7; 9 bases agree with TRBD2. The specimen comprised CD8+ T cells sorted from PBMCs, sampled 11 to 12 days after vaccination. This CDR3 reads CSARVPEGSGGLYEQYF. CDR3 sequence (DNA): TGCAGTGCTAGAGTCCCCGAGGGTAGCGGGGGCCTCTACGAGCAGTACTTC.